The 7 T cell receptor beta chains given below trace back to one sample, sequenced in a study of blood T cell repertoires in COVID-19. The table came from immunoSEQ multiplex PCR; TCRdb's copy has only in-frame clones and leaves some out. This table has around 700,000 clones, about 90% appearing once. The sequenced sample consisted of peripheral blood. The receptors shown here come from a woman younger than 30 with acute or convalescent COVID-19.

The chain has TRBV5-1 and TRBJ1-1; possibly TRBD1 for D (6 bases). This CDR3 has 15 amino acids. Per germline, CDR1 SGHRS and CDR2 YFSETQ. Deletions cut 4 bases from V and 4 bases from J, with 17 bases between. The CDR3 nucleotides read TGCGCCAGCAGCCTGGGGGCAGGGTTGGGCACTGAAGCTTTCTTT. It specifies CASSLGAGLGTEAFF.

In its sample, this clone was seen a few times. V usage is TRBV25-1 and J usage is TRBJ1-6; D gene uncertain. Germline CDR1 MGHDK, CDR2 SYGVNS. The germline V and J ends were trimmed by 11 bases and 0 bases, with 11 bases remaining between them. The CDR3 runs to 14 residues. CDR3 sequence: CASTPDSYNSPLHF. The CDR3 DNA reads as TGTGCCTCAACACCCGACTCCTATAATTCACCCCTCCACTTT.

This clone turned up a few times. The chain links TRBV19 to TRBJ2-5, with 8 bases aligning to TRBD1. The CDR3 loop spans 15 amino acids. With 4 bases clipped from V and 4 bases from J, the junction kept 8 bases outside the gene matches. Looked up from germline, CDR1 is LNHDA and CDR2 is SQIVND (reference sequence). This chain's CDR3 is CASSSRGREGETQYF. The CDR3 DNA is TGTGCCAGTAGTAGCAGGGGGCGCGAAGGAGAGACCCAGTACTTC.

The chain links TRBV19 to TRBJ1-5; no reliable D call. The ends were cut back, 6 bases at V and 4 bases at J, with 16 bases in the middle. This CDR3 comprises 15 residues. Germline CDR1 is LNHDA and CDR2 is SQIVND (reference sequence). This CDR3 is CASSSRWRINQPQHF. The CDR3 nucleotides read TGTGCCAGTAGCTCCCGGTGGAGGATAAATCAGCCCCAGCATTTT.

This chain uses TRBV4-3 with TRBJ1-2, with D possibly being TRBD1 (6 bases). Germline V gives CDR1 LGHNA, CDR2 YSLEER. CDR3 length: 17 amino acids. V gave up 0 bases and J gave up 8 bases, with 22 bases separating them. The CDR3 sequence is CASSQERGRQALGGYTF. The CDR3 coding sequence is TGCGCCAGCAGCCAAGAGAGAGGCCGACAGGCCCTGGGGGGCTACACCTTC.

The rearrangement joins TRBV5-5 to TRBJ2-7, with D possibly being TRBD2 (6 bases). The germline V gene has CDR1 SGHKS and CDR2 YYEKEE (reference sequence). The V and J ends lost 0 bases and 0 bases respectively, with 19 bases between them. This CDR3 contains 18 residues. The CDR3 spells CASSLESSWDSSSYEQYF. Written as DNA, the CDR3 is TGTGCCAGCAGCTTGGAATCTAGTTGGGACTCGAGCTCCTACGAGCAGTACTTC. Full variable domain (remainder filled in from reference TRBV5-5 and TRBJ2-7): DAGVTQSPTHLIKTRGQQVTLRCSPISGHKSVSWYQQVLGQGPQFIFQYYEKEERGRGNFPDRFSARQFPNYSSELNVNALLLGDSALYLCASSLESSWDSSSYEQYFGPGTRLTVT.

V is TRBV30 and J is TRBJ2-4; 10 nucleotides align to TRBD1. The CDR3 is 13 amino acids. From germline, CDR1 is GTSNPN and CDR2 SVGIG (reference sequence). Trimming cost V 5 bases and J 3 bases; bases outside gene matches: 1. The CDR3: CAWGTGVKNIQYF. The DNA for the CDR3 is TGTGCCTGGGGGACAGGGGTCAAAAACATTCAGTACTTC. The full variable domain, completed using reference TRBV30 and TRBJ2-4, is SQTIHQWPATLVQPVGSPLSLECTVEGTSNPNLYWYRQAAGRGLQLLFYSVGIGQISSEVPQNLSASRPQDRQFILSSKKLLLSDSGFYLCAWGTGVKNIQYFGAGTRLSVL.